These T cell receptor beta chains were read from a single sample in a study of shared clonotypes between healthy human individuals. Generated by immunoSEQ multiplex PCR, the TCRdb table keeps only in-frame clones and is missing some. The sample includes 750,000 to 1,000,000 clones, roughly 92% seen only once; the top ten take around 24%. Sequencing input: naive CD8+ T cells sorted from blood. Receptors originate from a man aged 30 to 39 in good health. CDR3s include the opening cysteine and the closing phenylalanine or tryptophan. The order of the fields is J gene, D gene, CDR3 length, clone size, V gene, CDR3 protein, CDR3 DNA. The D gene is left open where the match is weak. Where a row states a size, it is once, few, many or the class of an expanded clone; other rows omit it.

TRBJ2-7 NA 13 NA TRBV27 CASFGAGDYEQYF TGTGCCAGTTTCGGGGCAGGGGACTACGAGCAGTACTTC
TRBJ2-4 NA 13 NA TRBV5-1 CASSLVGENIQYF TGCGCCAGCAGCTTGGTGGGGGAAAACATTCAGTACTTC
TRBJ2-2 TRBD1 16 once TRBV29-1 CSVEAGTGVLTGELFF TGCAGCGTTGAGGCCGGGACAGGGGTCTTGACCGGGGAGCTGTTTTTT
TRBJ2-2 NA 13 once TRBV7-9 CASSFPSTGELFF TGTGCCAGCAGCTTCCCCTCCACCGGGGAGCTGTTTTTT
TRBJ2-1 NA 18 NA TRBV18 CASSRGTTDSIPDNEQFF TGTGCCAGCTCACGCGGGACCACCGATTCGATTCCCGACAATGAGCAGTTCTTC
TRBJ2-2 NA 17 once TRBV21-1 CASSKGTGTIYTGELFF TGTGCCAGCAGCAAAGGGACAGGGACCATTTACACCGGGGAGCTGTTTTTT
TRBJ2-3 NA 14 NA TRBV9 CASSVAGVTDTQYF TGTGCCAGCAGCGTAGCTGGGGTAACAGATACGCAGTATTTT
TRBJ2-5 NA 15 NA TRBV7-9 CASSLRVTHQETQYF TGTGCCAGCAGCTTGAGAGTAACGCACCAAGAGACCCAGTACTTC
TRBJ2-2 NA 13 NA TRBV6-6 CASSYVHTGELFF TGTGCCAGCAGTTACGTGCACACCGGGGAGCTGTTTTTT
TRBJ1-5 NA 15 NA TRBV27 CASSISTGFNQPQHF TGTGCCAGCAGTATATCGACAGGCTTCAATCAGCCCCAGCATTTT
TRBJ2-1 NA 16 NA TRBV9 CASSGGDAFSSNEQFF TGTGCCAGCAGCGGGGGGGACGCGTTTTCATCCAATGAGCAGTTCTTC
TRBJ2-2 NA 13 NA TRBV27 CASSFGMAGELFF TGTGCCAGCAGTTTTGGAATGGCCGGGGAGCTGTTTTTT
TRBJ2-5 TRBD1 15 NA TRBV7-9 CASSITGVYQETQYF TGTGCCAGCAGCATCACAGGGGTGTACCAAGAGACCCAGTACTTC
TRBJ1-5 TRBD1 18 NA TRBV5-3 CARIRSAMSGTGSQPQHF TGTGCCAGAATTCGGTCAGCCATGTCCGGGACAGGGAGTCAGCCCCAGCATTTT
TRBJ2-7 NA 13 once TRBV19 CASSTSDSYEQYF TGTGCCAGTAGTACCTCGGACTCCTACGAGCAGTACTTC
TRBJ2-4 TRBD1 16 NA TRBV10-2 CASSHLRGPPNNIQYF TGCGCCAGCAGTCACCTCAGGGGGCCCCCAAACAACATTCAGTACTTC
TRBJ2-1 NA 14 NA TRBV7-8 CASSSLVSYNEQFF TGTGCCAGCAGCTCACTAGTCTCCTACAATGAGCAGTTCTTC
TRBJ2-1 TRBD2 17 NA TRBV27 CASSLVALAGGVNEQFF TGTGCCAGCAGTCTAGTCGCCTTAGCGGGAGGGGTCAATGAGCAGTTCTTC
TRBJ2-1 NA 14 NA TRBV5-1 CATNIDPTYNEQFF TGCGCCACCAATATAGACCCCACCTACAATGAGCAGTTCTTC
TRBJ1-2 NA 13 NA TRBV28 CASSPRTVSGYTF TGTGCCAGCAGTCCACGGACAGTTTCTGGCTACACCTTC
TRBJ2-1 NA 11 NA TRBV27 CASSSRNRQFF TGTGCCAGCAGTTCTAGAAACAGGCAGTTCTTC
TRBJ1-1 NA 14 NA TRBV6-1 CASSERGVDTEAFF TGTGCCAGCAGTGAAAGGGGGGTGGACACTGAAGCTTTCTTT
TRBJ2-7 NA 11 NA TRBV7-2 CASSSRYEQYF TGTGCCAGCAGCTCCCGTTACGAGCAGTACTTC
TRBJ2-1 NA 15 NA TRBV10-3 CAIRVAERDYNEQFF TGTGCCATCAGAGTAGCGGAACGAGATTACAATGAGCAGTTCTTC
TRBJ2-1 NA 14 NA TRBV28 CASSLSGSTNEQFF TGTGCCAGCAGTTTATCGGGATCCACCAATGAGCAGTTCTTC
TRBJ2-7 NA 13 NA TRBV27 CASSFFGGYEQYF TGTGCCAGCAGTTTCTTTGGGGGCTACGAGCAGTACTTC
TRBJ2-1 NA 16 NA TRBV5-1 CASSLAILSSYNEQFF TGCGCCAGCAGCTTAGCCATATTGAGCTCCTACAATGAGCAGTTCTTC
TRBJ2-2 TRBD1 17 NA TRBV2 CASSLTGTGGDTGELFF TGTGCCAGCAGCCTAACCGGGACAGGGGGCGACACCGGGGAGCTGTTTTTT
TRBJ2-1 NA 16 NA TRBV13 CASKPFSDSSYNEQFF TGTGCCAGCAAACCCTTCTCGGACAGCTCCTACAATGAGCAGTTCTTC
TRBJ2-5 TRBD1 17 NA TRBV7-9 CASSIIGTGFTQETQYF TGTGCCAGCAGCATCATAGGGACAGGGTTTACCCAAGAGACCCAGTACTTC
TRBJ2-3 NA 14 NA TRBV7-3 CASSFDGPTDTQYF TGTGCCAGCAGCTTTGACGGCCCCACAGATACGCAGTATTTT
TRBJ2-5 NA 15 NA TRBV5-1 CASSFQTGLGETQYF TGCGCCAGCAGCTTCCAGACAGGCTTGGGAGAGACCCAGTACTTC
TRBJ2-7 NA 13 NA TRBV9 CASSSTNSYEQYF TGTGCCAGCAGCTCAACAAACTCCTACGAGCAGTACTTC
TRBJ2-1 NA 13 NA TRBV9 CASSGHRYNEQFF TGTGCCAGCAGCGGGCACCGCTACAATGAGCAGTTCTTC
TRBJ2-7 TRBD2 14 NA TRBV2 CASRTLAGSYEQYF TGTGCCAGCAGGACATTAGCGGGATCCTACGAGCAGTACTTC
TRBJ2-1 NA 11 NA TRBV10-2 CASSRPNEQFF TGCGCCAGCAGCCGACCCAATGAGCAGTTCTTC
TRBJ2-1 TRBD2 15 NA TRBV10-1 CASSHVLAGEDEQFF TGCGCCAGCAGCCACGTATTAGCGGGAGAGGATGAGCAGTTCTTC
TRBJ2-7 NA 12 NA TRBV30 CAWSADSYEQYF TGTGCCTGGAGTGCTGACAGCTACGAGCAGTACTTC
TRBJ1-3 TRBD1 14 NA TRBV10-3 CAIRDRVSGNTIYF TGTGCCATCAGGGACAGGGTCTCTGGAAACACCATATATTTT
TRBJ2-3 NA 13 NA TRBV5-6 CASSLPGLDTQYF TGTGCCAGCAGCTTACCGGGTCTAGATACGCAGTATTTT
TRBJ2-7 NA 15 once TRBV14 CASSPYRDSSYEQYF TGTGCCAGCAGCCCATACCGGGACTCCTCCTACGAGCAGTACTTC
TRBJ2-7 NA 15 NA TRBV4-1 CASSPTGPSSYEQYF TGCGCCAGCAGCCCTACAGGCCCCTCCTCCTACGAGCAGTACTTC
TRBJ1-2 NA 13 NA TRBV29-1 CSVDWLDSAGYTF TGCAGCGTTGATTGGTTAGATTCTGCTGGCTACACCTTC
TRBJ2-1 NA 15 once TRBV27 CASSLSRVGDNEQFF TGTGCCAGCAGTTTGTCTAGGGTCGGGGACAATGAGCAGTTCTTC
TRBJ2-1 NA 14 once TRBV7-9 CASSHPAGYNEQFF TGTGCCAGCAGCCATCCAGCAGGTTACAATGAGCAGTTCTTC
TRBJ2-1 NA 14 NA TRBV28 CASRPDRTGNEQFF TGTGCCAGCAGACCCGACAGGACTGGGAATGAGCAGTTCTTC
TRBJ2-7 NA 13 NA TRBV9 CASSDSRAYEQYF TGTGCCAGCAGCGATTCGCGGGCCTACGAGCAGTACTTC
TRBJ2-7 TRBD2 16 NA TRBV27 CASSPRTSGSGYEQYF TGTGCCAGCAGTCCAAGGACTAGCGGGAGTGGCTACGAGCAGTACTTC
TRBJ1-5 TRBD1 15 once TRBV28 CASSLSRGLNQPQHF TGTGCCAGCAGTTTATCCAGGGGGTTGAATCAGCCCCAGCATTTT
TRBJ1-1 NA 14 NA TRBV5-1 CASSRGTGSTEAFF TGCGCCAGCAGCCGAGGCACAGGGAGCACTGAAGCTTTCTTT
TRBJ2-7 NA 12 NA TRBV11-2 CASRGVGGEQYF TGTGCCAGCAGAGGGGTGGGCGGCGAGCAGTACTTC
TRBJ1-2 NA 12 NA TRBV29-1 CSVVGSNYGYTF TGCAGCGTTGTGGGATCGAACTATGGCTACACCTTC